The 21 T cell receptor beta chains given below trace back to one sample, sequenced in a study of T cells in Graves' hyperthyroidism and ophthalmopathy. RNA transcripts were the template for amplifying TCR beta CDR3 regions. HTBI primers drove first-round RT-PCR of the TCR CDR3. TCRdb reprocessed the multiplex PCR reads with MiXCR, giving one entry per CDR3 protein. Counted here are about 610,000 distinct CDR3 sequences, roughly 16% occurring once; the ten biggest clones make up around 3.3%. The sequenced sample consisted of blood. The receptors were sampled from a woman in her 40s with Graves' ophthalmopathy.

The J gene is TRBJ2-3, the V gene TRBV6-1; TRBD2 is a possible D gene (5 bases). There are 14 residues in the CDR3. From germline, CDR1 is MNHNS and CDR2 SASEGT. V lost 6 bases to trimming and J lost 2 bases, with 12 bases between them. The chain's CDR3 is CASSPADSTDTQYF. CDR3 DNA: TGTGCCAGCAGCCCCGCGGACTCCACAGATACGCAGTATTTT.

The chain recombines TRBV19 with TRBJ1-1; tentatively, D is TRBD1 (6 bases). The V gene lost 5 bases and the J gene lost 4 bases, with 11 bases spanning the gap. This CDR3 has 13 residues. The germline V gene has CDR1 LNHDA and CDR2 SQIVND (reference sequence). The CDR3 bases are TGTGCCAGTAGTGCACAGGGCTCCACTGAAGCTTTCTTT. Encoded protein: CASSAQGSTEAFF.

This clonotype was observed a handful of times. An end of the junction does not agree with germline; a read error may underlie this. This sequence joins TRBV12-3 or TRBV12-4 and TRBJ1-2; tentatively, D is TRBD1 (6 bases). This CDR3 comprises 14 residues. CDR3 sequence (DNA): TGTGTCAGCAGTCCGGCGACAGGAAACTATGGCTACACCTTC. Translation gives CVSSPATGNYGYTF.

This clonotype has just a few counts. In DNA, the CDR3 is TGTGCCAGCAGCCCACGGACAGGGAGGAACAATGAGCAGTTCTTC. Its translation is CASSPRTGRNNEQFF. J is TRBJ2-1 and V is TRBV7-9; 8 bases match TRBD1. Germline V gene data show CDR1 as SEHNR and CDR2 as FQNEAQ (reference sequence). V lost 5 bases to trimming and J lost 5 bases; unmatched junction nucleotides: 8. This CDR3 is 15 amino acids long.

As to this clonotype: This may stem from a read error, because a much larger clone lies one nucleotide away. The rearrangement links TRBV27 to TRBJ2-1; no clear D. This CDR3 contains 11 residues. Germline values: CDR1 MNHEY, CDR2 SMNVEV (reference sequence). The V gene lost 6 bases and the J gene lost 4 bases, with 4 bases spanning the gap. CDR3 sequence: CASRKYNEQFF. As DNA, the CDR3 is TGTGCCAGCAGGAAATACAATGAGCAGTTCTTC.

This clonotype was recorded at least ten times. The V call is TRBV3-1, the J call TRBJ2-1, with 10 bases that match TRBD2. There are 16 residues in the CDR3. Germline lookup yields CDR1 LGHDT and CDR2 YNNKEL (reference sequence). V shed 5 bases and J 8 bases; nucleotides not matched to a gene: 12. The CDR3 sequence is CASSLPSGRAIHEQFF. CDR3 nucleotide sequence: TGTGCCAGCAGCTTACCGAGCGGGAGGGCCATCCATGAGCAGTTCTTC.

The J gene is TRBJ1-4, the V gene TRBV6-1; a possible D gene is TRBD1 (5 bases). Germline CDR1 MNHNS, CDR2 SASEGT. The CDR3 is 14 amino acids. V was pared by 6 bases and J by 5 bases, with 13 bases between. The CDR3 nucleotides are TGTGCCAGCAGCCCGGGACGGTGGAATGAAAAACTGTTTTTT. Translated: CASSPGRWNEKLFF.

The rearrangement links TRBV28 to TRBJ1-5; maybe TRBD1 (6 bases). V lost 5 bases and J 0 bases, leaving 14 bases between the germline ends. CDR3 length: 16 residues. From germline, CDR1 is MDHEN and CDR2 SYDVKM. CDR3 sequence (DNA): TGTGCCAGCAGTCCCGGGACAAGTTATAGCAATCAGCCCCAGCATTTT. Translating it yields CASSPGTSYSNQPQHF.

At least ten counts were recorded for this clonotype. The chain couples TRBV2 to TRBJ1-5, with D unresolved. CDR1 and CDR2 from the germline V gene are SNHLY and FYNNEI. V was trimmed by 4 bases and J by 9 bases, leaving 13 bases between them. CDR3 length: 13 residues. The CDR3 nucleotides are TGTGCCAGCAGTGTTTTAGCCCAAGGGCCCCAGCATTTT. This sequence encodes CASSVLAQGPQHF.

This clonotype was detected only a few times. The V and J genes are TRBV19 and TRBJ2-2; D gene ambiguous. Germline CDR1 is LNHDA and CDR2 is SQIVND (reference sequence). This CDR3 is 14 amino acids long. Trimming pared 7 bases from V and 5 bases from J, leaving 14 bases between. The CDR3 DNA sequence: TGTGCCAGTACTGGTATCCACGGAACCGGGGAGCTGTTTTTT. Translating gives CASTGIHGTGELFF.

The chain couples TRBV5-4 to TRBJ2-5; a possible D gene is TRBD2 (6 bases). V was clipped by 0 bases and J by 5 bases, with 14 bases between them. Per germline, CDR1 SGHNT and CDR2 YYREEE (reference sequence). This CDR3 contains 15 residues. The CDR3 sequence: CASSLGWTNGETQYF. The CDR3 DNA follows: TGTGCCAGCAGCTTGGGGTGGACTAACGGGGAGACCCAGTACTTC.

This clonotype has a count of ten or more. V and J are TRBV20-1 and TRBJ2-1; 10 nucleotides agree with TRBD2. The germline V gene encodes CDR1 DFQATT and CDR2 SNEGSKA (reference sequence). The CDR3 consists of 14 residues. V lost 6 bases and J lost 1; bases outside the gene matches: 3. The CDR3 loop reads CSANSGRSYNEQFF. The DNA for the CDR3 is TGCAGTGCAAATAGCGGGAGGTCCTACAATGAGCAGTTCTTC.

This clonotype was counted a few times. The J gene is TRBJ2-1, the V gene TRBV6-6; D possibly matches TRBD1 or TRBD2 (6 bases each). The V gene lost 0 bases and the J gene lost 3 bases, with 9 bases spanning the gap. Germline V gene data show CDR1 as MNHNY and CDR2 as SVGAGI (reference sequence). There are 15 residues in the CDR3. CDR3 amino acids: CASSYSGGDYNEQFF. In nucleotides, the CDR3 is TGTGCCAGCAGTTACTCGGGGGGCGACTACAATGAGCAGTTCTTC.

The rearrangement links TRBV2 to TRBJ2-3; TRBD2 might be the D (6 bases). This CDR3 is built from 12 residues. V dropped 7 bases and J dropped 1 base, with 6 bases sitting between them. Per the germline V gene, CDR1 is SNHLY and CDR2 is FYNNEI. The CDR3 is CASTGGTDTQYF. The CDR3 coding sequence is TGTGCCAGCACGGGGGGCACAGATACGCAGTATTTT.

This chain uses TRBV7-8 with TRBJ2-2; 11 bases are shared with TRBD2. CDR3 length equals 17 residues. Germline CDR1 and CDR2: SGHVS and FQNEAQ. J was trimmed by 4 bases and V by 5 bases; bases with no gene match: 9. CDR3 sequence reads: CASSLLSGGATTGELFF. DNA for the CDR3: TGTGCCAGCAGCCTACTTAGCGGGGGGGCGACCACCGGGGAGCTGTTTTTT.

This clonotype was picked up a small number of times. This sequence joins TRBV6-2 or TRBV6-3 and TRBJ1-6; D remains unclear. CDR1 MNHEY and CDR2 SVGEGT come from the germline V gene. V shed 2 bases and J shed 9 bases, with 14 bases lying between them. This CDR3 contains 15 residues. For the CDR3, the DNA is TGTGCCAGCAGTTACGGACGAGGAGTTGGTTCACCCCTCCACTTT. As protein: CASSYGRGVGSPLHF.

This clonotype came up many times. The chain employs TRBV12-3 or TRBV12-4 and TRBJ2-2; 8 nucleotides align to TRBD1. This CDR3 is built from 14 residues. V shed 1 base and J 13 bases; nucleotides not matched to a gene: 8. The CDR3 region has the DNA TGTGCCAGCAGTTTAGACAGGGGGTCCCCGCGGCTGTTTTTT. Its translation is CASSLDRGSPRLFF.

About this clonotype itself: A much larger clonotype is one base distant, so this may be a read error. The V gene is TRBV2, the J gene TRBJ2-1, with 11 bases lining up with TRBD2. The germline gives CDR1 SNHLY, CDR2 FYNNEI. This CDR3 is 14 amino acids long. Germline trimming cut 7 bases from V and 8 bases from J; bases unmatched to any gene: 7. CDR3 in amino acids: CASIGLAGGYEQFF. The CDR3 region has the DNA TGTGCCAGCATTGGATTAGCGGGAGGGTATGAGCAGTTCTTC.

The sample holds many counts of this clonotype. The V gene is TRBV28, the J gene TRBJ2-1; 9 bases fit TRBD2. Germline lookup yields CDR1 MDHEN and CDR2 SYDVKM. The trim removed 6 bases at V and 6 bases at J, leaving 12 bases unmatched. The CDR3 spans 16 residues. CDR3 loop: CASSPVAGGPFNEQFF. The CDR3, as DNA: TGTGCCAGCAGCCCGGTCGCGGGAGGGCCTTTCAATGAGCAGTTCTTC.

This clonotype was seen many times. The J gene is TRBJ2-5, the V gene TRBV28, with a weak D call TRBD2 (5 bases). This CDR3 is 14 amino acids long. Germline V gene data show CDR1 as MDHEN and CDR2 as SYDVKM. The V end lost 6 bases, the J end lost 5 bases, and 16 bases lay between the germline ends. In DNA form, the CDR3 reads TGTGCCAGCAGGTCCGAGGGTCTAATGGAGACCCAGTACTTC. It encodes CASRSEGLMETQYF.

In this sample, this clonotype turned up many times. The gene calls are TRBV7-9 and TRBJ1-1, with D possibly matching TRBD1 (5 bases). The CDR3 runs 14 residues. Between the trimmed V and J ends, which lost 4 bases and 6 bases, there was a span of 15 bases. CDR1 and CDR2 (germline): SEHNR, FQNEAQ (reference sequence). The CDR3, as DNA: TGTGCCAGCAGCTCCGTCGGGGGGAGGCCTGAAGCTTTCTTT. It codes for CASSSVGGRPEAFF.